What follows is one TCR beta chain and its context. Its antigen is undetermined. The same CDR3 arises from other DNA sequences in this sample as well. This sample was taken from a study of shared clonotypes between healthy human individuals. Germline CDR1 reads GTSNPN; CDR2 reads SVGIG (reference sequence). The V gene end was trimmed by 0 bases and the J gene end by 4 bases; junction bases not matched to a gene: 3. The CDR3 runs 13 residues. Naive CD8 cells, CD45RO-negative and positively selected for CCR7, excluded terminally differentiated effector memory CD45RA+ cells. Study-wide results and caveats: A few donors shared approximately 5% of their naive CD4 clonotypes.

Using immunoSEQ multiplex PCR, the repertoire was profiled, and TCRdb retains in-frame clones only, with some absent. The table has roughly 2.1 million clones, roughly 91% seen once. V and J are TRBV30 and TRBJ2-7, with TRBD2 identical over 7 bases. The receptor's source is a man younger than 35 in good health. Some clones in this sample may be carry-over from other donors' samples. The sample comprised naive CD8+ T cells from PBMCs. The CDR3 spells CAWSVASGYEQYF. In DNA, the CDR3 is TGTGCCTGGAGTGTTGCTAGCGGATACGAGCAGTACTTC.